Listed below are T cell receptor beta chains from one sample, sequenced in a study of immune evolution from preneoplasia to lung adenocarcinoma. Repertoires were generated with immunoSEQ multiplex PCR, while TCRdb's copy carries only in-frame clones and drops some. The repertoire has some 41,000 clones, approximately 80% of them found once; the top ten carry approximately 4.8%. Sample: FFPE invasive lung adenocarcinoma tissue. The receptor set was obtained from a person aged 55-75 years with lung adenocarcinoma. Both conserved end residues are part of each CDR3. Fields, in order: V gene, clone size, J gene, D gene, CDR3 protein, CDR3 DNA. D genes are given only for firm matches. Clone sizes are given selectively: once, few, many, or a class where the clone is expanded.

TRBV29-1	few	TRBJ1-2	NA	CSVQGVNYGYTF	TGCAGCGTCCAGGGAGTTAACTATGGCTACACCTTC
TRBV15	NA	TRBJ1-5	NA	CATSRDNSGGQPQHF	TGTGCCACCAGCAGAGATAATTCAGGCGGGCAGCCCCAGCATTTT
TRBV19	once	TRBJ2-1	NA	CASSIDLSRVMGDEQFF	TGTGCCAGTAGTATAGATCTATCTAGAGTAATGGGTGATGAGCAGTTCTTC
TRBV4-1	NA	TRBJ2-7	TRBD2	CASSLRTSDEQYF	TGCGCCAGCAGCCTCCGGACTAGTGACGAGCAGTACTTC
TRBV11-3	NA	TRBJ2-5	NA	CASSLGQGGRTQYF	TGTGCCAGCAGCTTAGGGCAGGGGGGGAGGACCCAGTACTTC
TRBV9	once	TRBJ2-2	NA	CASSRSTGELFF	TGTGCCAGCAGCAGGAGCACCGGGGAGCTGTTTTTT
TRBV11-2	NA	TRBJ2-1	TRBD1	CASSLARDRGHEQFF	TGTGCCAGCAGCTTAGCCCGGGACAGGGGACATGAGCAGTTCTTC
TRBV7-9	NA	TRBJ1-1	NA	CASSLDSNTEAFF	TGTGCCAGCAGCTTAGACAGCAACACTGAAGCTTTCTTT
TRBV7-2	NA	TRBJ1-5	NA	CASSSRTKDLMSNQPQHF	TGTGCCAGCAGCTCACGGACAAAGGACCTCATGAGCAATCAGCCCCAGCATTTT
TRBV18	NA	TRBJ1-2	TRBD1	CASSSGQGTSNYGYTF	TGTGCCAGCTCATCGGGACAGGGGACCTCTAACTATGGCTACACCTTC
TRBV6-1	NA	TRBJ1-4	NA	CASSDSGGNEKLFF	TGTGCCAGCAGTGATTCGGGGGGTAATGAAAAACTGTTTTTT
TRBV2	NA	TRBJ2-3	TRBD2	CASRVGTSATDTQYF	TGTGCCAGCAGGGTCGGGACTAGCGCCACAGATACGCAGTATTTT
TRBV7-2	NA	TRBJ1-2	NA	CASSPTLGGNYGYTF	TGTGCCAGCAGCCCTACGCTTGGGGGGAACTATGGCTACACCTTC
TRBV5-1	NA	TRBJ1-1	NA	CASSLVGGNTEAFF	TGCGCCAGCAGCTTGGTGGGGGGGAACACTGAAGCTTTCTTT
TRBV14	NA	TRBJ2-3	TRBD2	CASSPLGLTHGAQYF	TGTGCCAGCAGCCCACTGGGACTAACACATGGGGCGCAGTATTTT
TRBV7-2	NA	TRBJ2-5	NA	CASSQDPGETQYF	TGTGCCAGCAGCCAAGACCCTGGGGAGACCCAGTACTTC
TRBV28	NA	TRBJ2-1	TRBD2	CASRDAKGRAYNEQFF	TGTGCCAGCAGGGACGCTAAAGGGAGGGCCTACAATGAGCAGTTCTTC
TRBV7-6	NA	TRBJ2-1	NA	CASSLMASVDNEQFF	TGTGCCAGCAGCTTAATGGCTAGCGTGGACAATGAGCAGTTCTTC
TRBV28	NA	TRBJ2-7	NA	CASSLRRDEQYF	TGTGCCAGCAGTTTAAGGCGAGACGAGCAGTACTTC
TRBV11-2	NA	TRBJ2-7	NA	CASSLEGGGVYEQYF	TGTGCCAGCAGCTTAGAGGGAGGGGGGGTCTACGAGCAGTACTTC
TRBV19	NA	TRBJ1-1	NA	CASSWTGTEAFF	TGTGCCAGTAGTTGGACCGGGACTGAAGCTTTCTTT
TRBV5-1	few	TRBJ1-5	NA	CASSLVGNSNQPQHF	TGCGCCAGCAGCTTGGTTGGTAATAGCAATCAGCCCCAGCATTTT